The 7 T cell receptor beta chains below all came from one sample that was sequenced in a study of T cells in Graves' hyperthyroidism and ophthalmopathy. Regions amplified from RNA transcripts were the TCR beta CDR3 regions. A set of HTBI primers served as the primers for a first-round RT-PCR of the TCR CDR3. TCRdb recomputed calls from the multiplex PCR reads with MiXCR, one row per CDR3 protein. The sample contains 240,000 or so distinct CDR3 sequences, about 15% of which appear only once. Sequenced input: blood. The receptors derive from a woman aged 18 to 35 with Graves' ophthalmopathy.

This clonotype has ten or more counts. The chain employs TRBV2 and TRBJ2-5, with 10 bases lining up with TRBD2. CDR1 and CDR2 (germline): SNHLY, FYNNEI. The CDR3 consists of 14 residues. V lost 8 bases, J lost 7 bases, and 10 bases stayed unmatched. CDR3 coding DNA: TGTGCCAGCGTCGGAGTAGCGGGGGGCGGGACCCAGTACTTC. This translates into CASVGVAGGGTQYF.

This clonotype was seen repeatedly, ten times or more. V usage is TRBV11-2 and J usage is TRBJ1-1; the match to TRBD1 covers 8 bases. The junction had 5 bases not matched to a gene; V was cut back by 1 base and J by 10 bases. The CDR3 runs 13 residues. CDR1 SGHAT and CDR2 FQNNGV come from the germline V gene. CDR3 region: CASSLVVDRAAFF. The CDR3 nucleotides read TGTGCCAGCAGCTTAGTTGTGGACAGGGCAGCTTTCTTT.

This clonotype was found many times. The chain couples TRBV28 to TRBJ2-3, with D possibly TRBD2 on 5 matching bases. CDR1 is MDHEN, CDR2 SYDVKM, per germline. Trimming removed 4 bases at V and 2 bases at J, with 16 bases between. The CDR3 is made up of 16 amino acids. The CDR3 bases are TGTGCCAGCAGTTCTCGGGCTGGAGCGGACACAGATACGCAGTATTTT. This gives the protein CASSSRAGADTDTQYF.

This clonotype has ten or more counts. The J gene is TRBJ2-7, the V gene TRBV19; no firm D call. Trimming stripped 3 bases from V and 2 bases from J, with 11 bases between. This CDR3 is 14 amino acids long. CDR1 LNHDA and CDR2 SQIVND come from the germline V gene (reference sequence). DNA of the CDR3: TGTGCCAGTAGTATTACAGATGGAACCTACGAGCAGTACTTC. Translation gives CASSITDGTYEQYF.

This clonotype was observed many times. V is TRBV19 and J is TRBJ2-1; D call uncertain. V was shortened by 7 bases and J by 0 bases, with 22 bases between the two germline ends. Germline CDR1 LNHDA, CDR2 SQIVND (reference sequence). This CDR3 contains 18 residues. CDR3 in DNA: TGTGCCAGTATTACCCGCCATTTCGACTTCAGCTCCTACAATGAGCAGTTCTTC. This encodes CASITRHFDFSSYNEQFF.

The chain carries TRBV5-1 and TRBJ2-5; TRBD1 matches at 7 bases. Trimming at V came to 0 bases and at J to 3 bases, leaving 2 bases not matched to a gene. Looked up from germline, CDR1 is SGHRS and CDR2 is YFSETQ. The CDR3 has 14 residues. CDR3 DNA sequence: TGCGCCAGCAGCTTGGTGGGACAGAAAGAGACCCAGTACTTC. Amino acids: CASSLVGQKETQYF.

The V gene is TRBV15, the J gene TRBJ2-7; TRBD1 matches 10 bases. CDR3 length: 17 amino acids. Germline CDR1 and CDR2: LNHNV and YYDKDF (reference sequence). The V and J ends lost 1 base and 2 bases, in that order; junction bases with no gene match: 8. CDR3 protein: CATSRGPGQGTPYEQYF. In DNA form, the CDR3 reads TGTGCCACCAGCAGAGGGCCGGGACAGGGGACCCCCTACGAGCAGTACTTC.